This T cell receptor (beta chain) appears in the sequencing data of a study of T cell responses to AZD1222 COVID-19 vaccine. Study-level results: Females made up more of the donors, who were largely white British, and clonal diversity may have come out too low. AZD1222 recipients seropositive at baseline numbered only five or six. Spike-specific TCR repertoires showed rising breadth and depth after two AZD1222 doses.

V dropped 4 bases and J dropped 5 bases, with 14 bases sitting between them. In germline, CDR1 is MNHEY, CDR2 SVGAGI. This CDR3 is built from 14 residues. This table comes from immunoSEQ multiplex PCR, and its TCRdb copy is limited to in-frame clones, with some not included. In the table there are just under 75,000 clones, about three quarters of which are singletons. Regarding this clone: Its antigen is not identified.

The TCR was taken from an adult who received the AZD1222 COVID-19 vaccine. This specimen consisted of peripheral blood, obtained 28 days after the second AZD1222 dose. The chain links TRBV6-5 to TRBJ2-5, with D possibly called TRBD1 or TRBD2 (6 bases each). For the CDR3, the DNA is TGTGCCAGCAGTTCCTGGTCGGGGGCTGAGACCCAGTACTTC. This sequence encodes CASSSWSGAETQYF.